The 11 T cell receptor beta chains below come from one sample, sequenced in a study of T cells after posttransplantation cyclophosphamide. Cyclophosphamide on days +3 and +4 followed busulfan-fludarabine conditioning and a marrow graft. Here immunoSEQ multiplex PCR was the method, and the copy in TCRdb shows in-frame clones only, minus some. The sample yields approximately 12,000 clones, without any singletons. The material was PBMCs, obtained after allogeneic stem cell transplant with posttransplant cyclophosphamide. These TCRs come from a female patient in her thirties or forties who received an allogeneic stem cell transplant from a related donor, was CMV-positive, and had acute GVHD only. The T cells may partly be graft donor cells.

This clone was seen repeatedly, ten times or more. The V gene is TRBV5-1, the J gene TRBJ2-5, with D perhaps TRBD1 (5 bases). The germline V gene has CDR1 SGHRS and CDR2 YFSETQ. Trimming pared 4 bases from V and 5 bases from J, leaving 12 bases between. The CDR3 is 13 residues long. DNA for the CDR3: TGCGCCAGCAGCGTCAGGGAATTGGAGACCCAGTACTTC. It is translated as CASSVRELETQYF.

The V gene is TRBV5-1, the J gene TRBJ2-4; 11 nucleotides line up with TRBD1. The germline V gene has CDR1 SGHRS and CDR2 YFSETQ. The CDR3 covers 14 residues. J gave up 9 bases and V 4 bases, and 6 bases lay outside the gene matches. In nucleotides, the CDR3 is TGCGCCAGCAGCCCGGGACAGGGGGGTCCCATTCAGTACTTC. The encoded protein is CASSPGQGGPIQYF.

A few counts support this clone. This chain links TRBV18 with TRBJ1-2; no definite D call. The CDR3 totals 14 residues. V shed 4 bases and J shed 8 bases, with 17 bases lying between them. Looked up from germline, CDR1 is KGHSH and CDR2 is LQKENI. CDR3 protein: CASSLPGGAGGYTF. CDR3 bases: TGTGCCAGCTCACTACCTGGAGGAGCGGGGGGCTACACCTTC.

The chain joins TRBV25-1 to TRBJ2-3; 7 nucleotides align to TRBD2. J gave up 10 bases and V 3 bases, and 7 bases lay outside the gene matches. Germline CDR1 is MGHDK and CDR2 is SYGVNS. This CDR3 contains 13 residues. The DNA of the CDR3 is TGTGCCAGCAGTGACCGACTAGCTTATGCGCAGTATTTT. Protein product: CASSDRLAYAQYF. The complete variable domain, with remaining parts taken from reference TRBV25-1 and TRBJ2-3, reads EADIYQTPRYLVIGTGKKITLECSQTMGHDKMYWYQQDPGMELHLIHYSYGVNSTEKGDLSSESTVSRIRTEHFPLTLESARPSHTSQYLCASSDRLAYAQYFGPGTRLTVL.

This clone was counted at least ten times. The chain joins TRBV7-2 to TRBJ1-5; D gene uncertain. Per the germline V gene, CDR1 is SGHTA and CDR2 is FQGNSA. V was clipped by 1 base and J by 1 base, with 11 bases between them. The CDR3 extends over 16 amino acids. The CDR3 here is CASSLVSGTSNQPQHF. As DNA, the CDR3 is TGTGCCAGCAGCTTAGTTTCGGGTACGAGCAATCAGCCCCAGCATTTT.

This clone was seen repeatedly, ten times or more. The CDR3 loop is CASSPLGTGGSGANVLTF. For the CDR3, the DNA is TGTGCCAGCTCACCACTAGGGACAGGGGGCTCTGGGGCCAACGTCCTGACTTTC. The V call is TRBV18, the J call TRBJ2-6, with 11 bases fitting TRBD1. V shed 1 base, J shed 0 bases, and the junction held 2 bases outside the gene matches. The CDR3 is 18 residues long. Germline CDR1 reads KGHSH; CDR2 reads LQKENI. The full variable domain, in which reference TRBV18 and TRBJ2-6 provide the parts outside the CDR3, is NAGVMQNPRHLVRRRGQEARLRCSPMKGHSHVYWYRQLPEEGLKFMVYLQKENIIDESGMPKERFSAEFPKEGPSILRIQQVVRGDSAAYFCASSPLGTGGSGANVLTFGAGSRLTVL.

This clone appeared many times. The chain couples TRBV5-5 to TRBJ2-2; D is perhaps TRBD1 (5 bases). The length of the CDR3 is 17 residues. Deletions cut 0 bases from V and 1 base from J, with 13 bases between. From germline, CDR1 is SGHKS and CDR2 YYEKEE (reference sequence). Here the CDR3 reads CASSLDPGILNTGELFF. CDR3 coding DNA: TGTGCCAGCAGCTTGGATCCAGGGATTCTGAACACCGGGGAGCTGTTTTTT.

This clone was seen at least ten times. The CDR3 reads CASSLLQEGTEAFF. The CDR3 DNA reads TGCGCCAGCAGCTTGTTACAGGAGGGCACTGAAGCTTTCTTT. The chain recombines TRBV5-1 with TRBJ1-1; D perhaps matches TRBD1 (5 bases). The V and J ends lost 1 base and 4 bases respectively, with 11 bases between them. Germline loops: CDR1 SGHRS, CDR2 YFSETQ. The CDR3 has 14 residues. The full variable domain, with the rest looked up from reference TRBV5-1 and TRBJ1-1, is KAGVTQTPRYLIKTRGQQVTLSCSPISGHRSVSWYQQTPGQGLQFLFEYFSETQRNKGNFPGRFSGRQFSNSRSEMNVSTLELGDSALYLCASSLLQEGTEAFFGQGTRLTVV.

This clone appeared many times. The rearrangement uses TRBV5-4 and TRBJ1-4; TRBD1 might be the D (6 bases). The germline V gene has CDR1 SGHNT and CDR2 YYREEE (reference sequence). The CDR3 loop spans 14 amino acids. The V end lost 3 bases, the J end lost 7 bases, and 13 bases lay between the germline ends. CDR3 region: CASSSGQGVEKLFF. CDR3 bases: TGTGCCAGCAGCTCGGGACAAGGCGTTGAAAAACTGTTTTTT.

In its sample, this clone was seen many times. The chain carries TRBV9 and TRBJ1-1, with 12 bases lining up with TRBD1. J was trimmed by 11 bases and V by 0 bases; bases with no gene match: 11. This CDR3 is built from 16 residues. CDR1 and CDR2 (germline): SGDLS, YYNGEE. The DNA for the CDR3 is TGTGCCAGCAGCGTAGCTGGGACAGGGGGCGAGCGAGGTGCTTTCTTT. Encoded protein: CASSVAGTGGERGAFF. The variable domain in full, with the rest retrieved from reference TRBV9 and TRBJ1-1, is DSGVTQTPKHLITATGQRVTLRCSPRSGDLSVYWYQQSLDQGLQFLIQYYNGEERAKGNILERFSAQQFPDLHSELNLSSLELGDSALYFCASSVAGTGGERGAFFGQGTRLTVV.

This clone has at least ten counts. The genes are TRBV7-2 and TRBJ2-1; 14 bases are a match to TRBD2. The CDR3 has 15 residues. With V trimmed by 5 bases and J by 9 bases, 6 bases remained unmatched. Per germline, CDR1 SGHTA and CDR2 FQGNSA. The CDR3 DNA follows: TGTGCCAGCAGCAAGACTAGCGGGGGGGCGCTTGAGCAGTTCTTC. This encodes CASSKTSGGALEQFF.